Here is one TCR beta chain with its context. Its antigen is currently not known. Per-base qualities were not stored, and no clone one base away is much larger. This specimen comes from a study of neoadjuvant anti-PD-1 for oral cavity cancer (dated by TCRdb to the early 2020s). Regarding the complete study: Patients mostly received three to four biweekly doses of nivolumab at 3 mg/kg before curative-intent surgical resection. The parent correlative cohort had around 11 patients and a response rate of approximately 30%. Patients without progression received a fourth nivolumab dose around day 43 and underwent definitive surgical resection on days 50-56. Under RECIST 1.1, a patient counted as a responder if showing complete response, partial response or stable disease, and as a non-responder if showing progression.

Germline trimming: 5 bases from V, 1 base from J; junction bases outside gene matches: 12. In the germline V gene (reference sequence), CDR1 corresponds to MNHEY and CDR2 to SMNVEV. Inclusive of the bounding cysteine and phenylalanine, the CDR3 is 17 residues long. The CDR3 DNA has 51 bases and is translated from base 1. PBMC libraries used mostly 480 ng of input genomic DNA for deep sequencing, with six replicates per sample. The immunoSEQ hsTCRbeta kit was used to prepare TCRbeta libraries according to the manufacturer's instructions. The completed libraries were mixed into a single pool at 3 nM, then sequenced with an Illumina NovaSeq 6000 S4 flow cell. As for the original processing: The immunoSEQ Analyzer was used for raw data preprocessing and quality control. The analysis was limited to productive rearrangements, and each clonotype was defined by a unique CDR3 amino acid sequence. Repertoire clonality was estimated as the Gini-Simpson index, which was computed with the R package tcR. Gini indices were compared with Student's t test, and associations with tumor size change were assessed by Pearson correlation. The table comes from immuneACCESS by way of TCRdb, which keeps in-frame sequences with V and J called. Part of the clones is missing from these tables; in studies checked, under half for an unresolved V gene and the rest for unknown reasons. Clone size and V and J calls were adopted from that table, with D and trimming inferred from the DNA. Counted in this sample were over 65,000 clones; roughly 90% of them appeared once. The ten biggest clones cover more than 2.5% of the sample.

What the study reported, not specific to this receptor: After neoadjuvant nivolumab, T cell clonality (Gini index) in PBMCs was significantly higher in non-responders than in responders. Higher pretreatment blood Treg/Th17 ratios correlated with both higher pretreatment blood TCRbeta clonality and lower post-treatment tumor TCRbeta clonality. The TCR analyses had only a few patients in each response group, and the authors called for validation in larger cohorts.

Explained via the paper, the time point label denotes: after neoadjuvant nivolumab, at surgical resection. Patients were newly diagnosed with stage II-IVA oral cavity squamous cell carcinoma and had received no prior systemic or radiation treatment. Everyone in the cohort had locally advanced, HPV-negative oral cavity squamous cell carcinoma. Peripheral blood mononuclear cells were analyzed directly and were not maintained or expanded in culture. Samples came from a longitudinal correlative study of a single-arm phase II trial of neoadjuvant nivolumab in oral cavity squamous cell carcinoma. Subject-matched pre- and post-treatment PBMCs and tumors from three responders and three non-responders underwent genomic DNA-based TCRbeta sequencing. Peripheral blood mononuclear cells were collected once before nivolumab treatment and again after treatment, at the time of surgery. Genomic DNA was isolated from PBMCs using the Maxwell RSC DNA from Cells kit.

The chain employs TRBV27 and TRBJ1-1; TRBD1 aligns with 8 central bases. The sequences come from PBMCs, collected after nivolumab (anti-PD-1) treatment. This TCR was recovered from a person between 40 and 85 years old with oral cavity squamous cell carcinoma. The CDR3 region reads CASSPLRTGQGNTEAFF. Read as DNA, the sequence is TGTGCCAGCAGTCCGCTCCGGACAGGGCAAGGGAACACTGAAGCTTTCTTT.